This T cell receptor (beta chain) was found in a study of T cell responses to AZD1222 COVID-19 vaccine. TCRdb's table, derived via immunoSEQ multiplex PCR, lists solely in-frame clones and lacks some. The repertoire holds fewer than 35,000 clones, with 91% as singletons. V was clipped by 7 bases and J by 1 base; unmatched bases: 1. The CDR3 sequence is 14 residues long. CDR1 and CDR2 (germline): SQVTM, ANQGSEA. The TCR comes from an adult in good health. The rearrangement uses TRBV29-1 and TRBJ2-5; 15 bases fit TRBD2. The starting material was peripheral blood, obtained on day 0 of AZD1222 vaccination. This CDR3 is CSGTSGGAQETQYF. The CDR3 coding sequence is TGCAGCGGGACTAGCGGGGGGGCCCAAGAGACCCAGTACTTC.